These 29 T cell receptor beta chains share one sample of origin, sequenced in a study of T cell repertoires in cytomegalovirus infection. From the reads, TCRdb called clonotypes with MiXCR, one entry per CDR3 protein. The sample gives some 900,000 distinct CDR3 sequences, approximately 32% of which show up once; about an eighth is in the top ten. No antigens are known for them. The sequencing here drew on cultured CD8+ T cells from PBMCs, taken from culture after CMV antigen stimulation. The receptors shown here come from a human donor in good health (CMV status not recorded). Some clones in this sample may be carry-over from other donors' samples.

CDR3 in DNA: TGTGCCAGTAGTATATGGGGAAGGACTGAAGCTTTCTTT. Translated, it gives CASSIWGRTEAFF. The V and J genes are TRBV19 and TRBJ1-1; the D is unclear. Germline-derived CDR1 and CDR2 are LNHDA and SQIVND (reference sequence). V lost 2 bases, J lost 5 bases, and 9 bases lay in between. CDR3 length: 13 residues.

This clonotype was seen repeatedly, ten times or more. The rearrangement uses TRBV7-6 and TRBJ2-1; possibly TRBD1 or TRBD2 for D (5 bases each). Germline V gene sequence: CDR1 SGHVS, CDR2 FNYEAQ. The V gene lost 5 bases and the J gene lost 2 bases, with 16 bases spanning the gap. CDR3 length: 16 amino acids. The CDR3 spells CASSPTRGPTYNEQFF. In DNA form, the CDR3 reads TGTGCCAGCAGCCCCACCCGGGGACCGACCTACAATGAGCAGTTCTTC.

The rearrangement joins TRBV10-3 to TRBJ1-4, with a possible D match to TRBD1 (5 bases). V shed 3 bases and J shed 8 bases, with 13 bases lying between them. Per the germline V gene, CDR1 is ENHRY and CDR2 is SYGVKD. The CDR3 has 14 amino acids. The CDR3 DNA is TGTGCCATCAGTGAAGGAGGGGCGGAAGAAAAACTGTTTTTT. It is translated as CAISEGGAEEKLFF.

The rearrangement joins TRBV28 to TRBJ2-5, with a possible D match to TRBD1 (6 bases). Germline CDR1 MDHEN, CDR2 SYDVKM. There are 14 residues in the CDR3. The V gene lost 4 bases and the J gene lost 5 bases, with 14 bases spanning the gap. Here the CDR3 reads CASSWTDRRETQYF. For the CDR3, the DNA is TGTGCCAGCAGTTGGACAGACCGAAGGGAGACCCAGTACTTC. Together with reference TRBV28 and TRBJ2-5, the CDR3 gives the full variable domain: DVKVTQSSRYLVKRTGEKVFLECVQDMDHENMFWYRQDPGLGLRLIYFSYDVKMKEKGDIPEGYSVSREKKERFSLILESASTNQTSMYLCASSWTDRRETQYFGPGTRLLVL.

This clonotype appeared many times. V and J are TRBV7-6 and TRBJ2-1, with TRBD1 as a possible D gene (6 bases). The CDR3 totals 13 residues. The V and J ends lost 5 bases and 7 bases respectively, with 12 bases between them. Per the germline V gene, CDR1 is SGHVS and CDR2 is FNYEAQ. Here the CDR3 DNA reads TGTGCCAGCAGCGTTTGGCAGGGGAATGAGCAGTTCTTC. This codes for CASSVWQGNEQFF.

V gene TRBV7-8 combines with J gene TRBJ2-7, with D tentatively TRBD1 (5 bases). The length of the CDR3 is 15 residues. Deletions cut 2 bases from V and 4 bases from J, with 15 bases between. The germline V gene encodes CDR1 SGHVS and CDR2 FQNEAQ. Here the CDR3 reads CASSLRSQGSYEQYV. DNA of the CDR3: TGTGCCAGCAGCTTAAGGTCCCAGGGTTCTTACGAGCAGTACGTC.

This clonotype has a handful of counts. The rearrangement joins TRBV6-5 to TRBJ2-5; no clear D gene. The length of the CDR3 is 17 residues. Germline values: CDR1 MNHEY, CDR2 SVGAGI. V was shortened by 2 bases and J by 1 base, with 17 bases between the two germline ends. The CDR3 region is CASSYPKGPPLQETQYF. In DNA, the CDR3 is TGTGCCAGCAGTTACCCCAAGGGTCCTCCTCTCCAAGAGACCCAGTACTTC.

The rearrangement links TRBV29-1 to TRBJ2-1; TRBD2 matches 12 bases. The V and J ends lost 1 base and 5 bases, in that order; junction bases with no gene match: 12. Germline V lookup: CDR1 SQVTM, CDR2 ANQGSEA. This CDR3 region has 18 residues. The CDR3 DNA follows: TGCAGCGTTGAAGGGACTAGCGGGGAGGGCGCAGCAGACAATGAGCAGTTCTTC. As protein: CSVEGTSGEGAADNEQFF.

The CDR3 nucleotides read TGTGCCAGCAGCTTAGACGGGCGGACGGGGGATCCTGAAAAACTGTTTTTT. Its translation: CASSLDGRTGDPEKLFF. The gene calls are TRBV7-8 and TRBJ1-4; possible D gene TRBD1, 5 bases. This CDR3 comprises 17 residues. Germline-derived CDR1 and CDR2 are SGHVS and FQNEAQ. V dropped 1 base and J dropped 7 bases, with 19 bases sitting between them.

The table lists this clonotype with a few counts. The chain carries TRBV7-6 and TRBJ2-1, with D unresolved. The germline V and J ends were trimmed by 1 base and 4 bases, with 5 bases remaining between them. Germline CDR1 SGHVS, CDR2 FNYEAQ. CDR3 length equals 13 residues. CDR3 nucleotides: TGTGCCAGCAGCTTAGAAATTTACAATGAGCAGTTCTTC. This gives the protein CASSLEIYNEQFF.

This chain joins TRBV6-5 and TRBJ2-1, with a possible D match to TRBD2 (7 bases). Per germline, CDR1 MNHEY and CDR2 SVGAGI. There are 17 residues in the CDR3. V lost 0 bases, J lost 4 bases, and 16 bases lay in between. CDR3 bases: TGTGCCAGCAGTTACTCCTCTGAGGGGGGGCATTACAATGAGCAGTTCTTC. Its translation: CASSYSSEGGHYNEQFF.

The V and J genes are TRBV20-1 and TRBJ2-7; D gene unclear. Trimming removed 5 bases at V and 0 bases at J, with 8 bases between. The length of the CDR3 is 12 residues. CDR1 is DFQATT and CDR2 is SNEGSKA in the germline V gene (reference sequence). The chain's CDR3 is CSASALSYEQYF. CDR3 DNA sequence: TGCAGTGCTTCGGCCCTCTCCTACGAGCAGTACTTC.

The V and J genes are TRBV10-3 and TRBJ1-1; possibly TRBD1 for D (6 bases). Trimming took 0 bases from V and 5 from J, leaving 16 bases between them. Germline CDR1 and CDR2: ENHRY and SYGVKD. The CDR3 runs 16 residues. As DNA, the CDR3 is TGTGCCATCAGTGAGTCGGGGAACAGGGAGAGGACTGAAGCTTTCTTT. Translating it yields CAISESGNRERTEAFF.

Concerning this clonotype: Compared with germline, one end of the junction differs, possibly owing to a read error. The chain is built from TRBV6-6 and TRBJ1-1, with D possibly being TRBD1 (5 bases). Germline V gene data show CDR1 as MNHNY and CDR2 as SVGAGI (reference sequence). The CDR3 extends over 14 amino acids. The CDR3 sequence is CANSYAGRPGEAFF. The CDR3 DNA follows: TGTGCCAACAGTTACGCGGGACGGCCAGGGGAAGCTTTCTTT.

There are a few counts of this clonotype. The CDR3 protein is CASSLFTTTGNEQFF. The CDR3 DNA sequence: TGTGCCAGCAGCTTGTTCACAACCACTGGGAATGAGCAGTTCTTC. The chain links TRBV7-9 to TRBJ2-1, with D unresolved. Germline CDR1 is SEHNR and CDR2 is FQNEAQ (reference sequence). The CDR3 runs to 15 residues. Trimming cost V 3 bases and J 7 bases, with 16 bases left between them.

This clonotype was observed a few times. The V and J genes are TRBV14 and TRBJ2-2; D unclear. Germline loops: CDR1 SGHDN, CDR2 FVKESK. V was trimmed by 0 bases and J by 5 bases, leaving 10 bases between them. The CDR3 totals 15 residues. CDR3 in amino acids: CASSQEVGQTGELFF. The DNA of the CDR3 is TGTGCCAGCAGCCAAGAAGTCGGCCAGACCGGGGAGCTGTTTTTT.

This clonotype has more than one count but fewer than ten. The chain is built from TRBV12-3 or TRBV12-4 and TRBJ1-2; D uncertain. V was clipped by 2 bases and J by 6 bases, with 22 bases between them. The CDR3 length is 17 residues. CDR3 sequence: CASSLSAGAIRGDGYTF. The CDR3 DNA sequence: TGTGCCAGCAGTTTATCGGCAGGCGCCATCCGGGGAGATGGCTACACCTTC.

Only a few counts were recorded for this clonotype. The rearrangement joins TRBV7-9 to TRBJ1-5; TRBD1 matches 8 bases. V was pared by 5 bases and J by 11 bases, with 11 bases of the junction left unmatched. Germline CDR1 reads SEHNR; CDR2 reads FQNEAQ (reference sequence). This CDR3 spans 14 amino acids. The CDR3 region is CASSTGTGLLAQHF. For the CDR3, the DNA is TGTGCCAGCAGCACCGGGACAGGCCTCCTGGCCCAGCATTTT.

The chain is built from TRBV27 and TRBJ1-2; 8 bases map to TRBD1. The junction had 7 bases not matched to a gene; V was cut back by 6 bases and J by 4 bases. This CDR3 comprises 14 residues. The germline gives CDR1 MNHEY, CDR2 SMNVEV (reference sequence). CDR3 nucleotide sequence: TGTGCCAGCAGACCAGGGGGCGCGGGCTATGGCTACACCTTC. Amino acids: CASRPGGAGYGYTF.

The chain carries TRBV4-1 and TRBJ1-5; possible D gene TRBD1, 5 bases. Germline V gene data show CDR1 as MGHRA and CDR2 as YSYEKL. The length of the CDR3 is 14 residues. V was shortened by 1 base and J by 5 bases, with 9 bases between the two germline ends. CDR3 nucleotides: TGCGCCAGCAGCCAAGTAGGGACGGATCAGCCCCAGCATTTT. This gives the protein CASSQVGTDQPQHF.

To note about this clonotype: One junction end does not reproduce the germline sequence, and a read error may be involved. The chain has TRBV7-6 and TRBJ2-7, with 8 positions matching TRBD1. The length of the CDR3 is 13 residues. Germline lookup yields CDR1 SGHVS and CDR2 FNYEAQ. The CDR3 is CASSQDRAYERYF. The CDR3 bases are TGTGCCAGCAGCCAGGACAGGGCCTACGAGCGGTACTTC.

V gene TRBV2 combines with J gene TRBJ2-7, with D uncertain. The CDR3 is made up of 15 amino acids. Germline CDR1 reads SNHLY; CDR2 reads FYNNEI. V dropped 7 bases and J dropped 1 base, with 17 bases sitting between them. The CDR3 loop reads CASTLGRGRSYEQYV. The CDR3 bases are TGTGCCAGCACCCTGGGCCGTGGACGGTCCTACGAGCAGTACGTC.

The gene calls are TRBV9 and TRBJ2-3; 7 nucleotides line up with TRBD1. Germline V lookup: CDR1 SGDLS, CDR2 YYNGEE. V trimming: 1 base; J trimming: 4 bases; junction bases outside the gene matches: 3. The CDR3 is made up of 14 amino acids. The CDR3 here is CASSVPDRADTQYF. The DNA for the CDR3 is TGTGCCAGCAGCGTACCAGACAGGGCAGATACGCAGTATTTT.

The rearrangement uses TRBV6-5 and TRBJ1-2, with unresolved D. This CDR3 contains 14 residues. V dropped 6 bases and J dropped 4 bases, with 15 bases sitting between them. The germline gives CDR1 MNHEY, CDR2 SVGAGI. In DNA form, the CDR3 reads TGTGCCAGCAGAACTCTTAGGACCTTCTATGGCTACACCTTC. This sequence encodes CASRTLRTFYGYTF.

This clonotype was picked up a small number of times. V and J are TRBV28 and TRBJ2-7; TRBD1 matches at 12 bases. This CDR3 has 15 residues. V gave up 4 bases and J gave up 5 bases; unmatched junction bases: 6. From germline, CDR1 is MDHEN and CDR2 SYDVKM. Here the CDR3 DNA reads TGTGCCAGCAGTTCTCCGGGACAGGGGGCCCACGAGCAGTACGTC. Protein sequence: CASSSPGQGAHEQYV.

This clonotype was counted only a few times. The chain couples TRBV27 to TRBJ2-1; D not certain. CDR1 MNHEY and CDR2 SMNVEV come from the germline V gene (reference sequence). This CDR3 has 15 residues. The germline V and J ends were trimmed by 6 bases and 6 bases, with 18 bases remaining between them. The CDR3 protein is CASSRPGDVLNEQFF. CDR3 coding DNA: TGTGCCAGCAGCAGACCCGGAGACGTCCTCAATGAGCAGTTCTTC.

The rearrangement uses TRBV19 and TRBJ2-3; 7 bases match TRBD1. From germline, CDR1 is LNHDA and CDR2 SQIVND (reference sequence). The CDR3 has 16 residues. V gave up 6 bases and J gave up 1 base; unmatched junction bases: 10. The CDR3 is CASRPSTGWGTDTQYF. Here the CDR3 DNA reads TGTGCCAGTAGACCCTCGACAGGGTGGGGCACAGATACGCAGTATTTT.

A few counts support this clonotype. J is TRBJ1-5 and V is TRBV19, with D possibly matching TRBD1 (5 bases). Germline lookup yields CDR1 LNHDA and CDR2 SQIVND (reference sequence). The CDR3 runs to 17 residues. The ends were cut back, 3 bases at V and 4 bases at J, with 19 bases in the middle. DNA of the CDR3: TGTGCCAGTAGTATTTTCTCGGCAGGGAGATATAATCAGCCCCAGCATTTT. The encoded protein is CASSIFSAGRYNQPQHF.

The chain combines TRBV7-9 with TRBJ2-2; D gene unclear. Germline V gives CDR1 SEHNR, CDR2 FQNEAQ (reference sequence). V was trimmed by 3 bases and J by 5 bases, leaving 13 bases between them. The CDR3 is made up of 15 amino acids. The CDR3 nucleotides are TGTGCCAGCAGCTTTTTAAGCAAGAAAACCGGGGAGCTGTTTTTT. Amino acid sequence: CASSFLSKKTGELFF.